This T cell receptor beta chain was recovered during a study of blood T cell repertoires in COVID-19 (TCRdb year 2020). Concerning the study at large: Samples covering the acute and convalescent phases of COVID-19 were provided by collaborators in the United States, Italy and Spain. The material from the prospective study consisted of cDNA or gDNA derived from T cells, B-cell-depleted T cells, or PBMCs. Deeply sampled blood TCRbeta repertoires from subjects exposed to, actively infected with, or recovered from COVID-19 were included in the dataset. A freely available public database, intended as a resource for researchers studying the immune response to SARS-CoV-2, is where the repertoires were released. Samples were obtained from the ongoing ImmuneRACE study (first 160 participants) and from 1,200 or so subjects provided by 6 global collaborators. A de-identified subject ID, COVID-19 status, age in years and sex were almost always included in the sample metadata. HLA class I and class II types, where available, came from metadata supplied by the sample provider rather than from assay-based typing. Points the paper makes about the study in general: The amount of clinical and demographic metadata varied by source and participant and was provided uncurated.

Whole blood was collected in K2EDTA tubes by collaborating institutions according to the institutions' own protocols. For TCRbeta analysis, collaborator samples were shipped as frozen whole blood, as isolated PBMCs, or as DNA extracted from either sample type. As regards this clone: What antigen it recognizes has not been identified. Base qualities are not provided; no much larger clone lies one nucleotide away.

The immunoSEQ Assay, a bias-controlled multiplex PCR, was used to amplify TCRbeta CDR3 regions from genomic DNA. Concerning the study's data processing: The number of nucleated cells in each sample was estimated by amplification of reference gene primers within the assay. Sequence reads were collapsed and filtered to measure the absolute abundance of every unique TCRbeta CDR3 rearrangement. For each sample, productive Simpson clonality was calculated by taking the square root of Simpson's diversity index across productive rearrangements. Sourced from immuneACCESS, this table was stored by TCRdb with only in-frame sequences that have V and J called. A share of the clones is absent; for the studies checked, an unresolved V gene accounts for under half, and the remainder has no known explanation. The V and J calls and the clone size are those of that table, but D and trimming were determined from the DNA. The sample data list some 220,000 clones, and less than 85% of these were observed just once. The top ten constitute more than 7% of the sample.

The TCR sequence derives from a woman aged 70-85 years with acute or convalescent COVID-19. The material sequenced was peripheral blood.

The nucleotide sequence reads as follows: TGTGCCAGCAGTTACTCCGGGACAGATCCCTACGAGCAGTACTTC. Its protein reads: CASSYSGTDPYEQYF. Recombination connected TRBV6-5 to TRBJ2-7; 7 bases in the middle match TRBD1. For this chain, trimming is 0 bases at the V end and 2 bases at the J end, and the number of junction bases without a gene match is 4. From the cysteine up to the phenylalanine, the CDR3 has a length of 15 residues. Just the 45-base CDR3 DNA is kept, in frame starting at base 1. The germline V gene supplies CDR1 MNHEY and CDR2 SVGAGI.